Below are 7 T cell receptor beta chains sequenced from a single sample in a study of T cells in Graves' hyperthyroidism and ophthalmopathy. Authors of the study amplified TCR beta CDR3 regions from RNA transcripts. RT-PCR in the first round (using the HTBI primer set) targeted the TCR CDR3. Using its own MiXCR run on the multiplex PCR reads, TCRdb lists one record per CDR3 protein. The table includes roughly 750,000 distinct CDR3 sequences, about 16% detected once. Material for sequencing was blood. Every receptor here comes from a man younger than 35 with Graves' hyperthyroidism.

This clonotype was recorded a few times. The chain recombines TRBV9 with TRBJ1-1; D gene uncertain. Trimming removed 0 bases from V and 3 bases from J, with 15 bases in between. Germline-derived CDR1 and CDR2 are SGDLS and YYNGEE. The CDR3 loop spans 16 amino acids. CDR3: CASSVAAAPWDTEAFF. The CDR3 nucleotides read TGTGCCAGCAGCGTAGCGGCGGCCCCTTGGGACACTGAAGCTTTCTTT.

This clonotype has ten or more counts. The rearrangement joins TRBV18 to TRBJ2-1, with TRBD1 identical over 9 bases. Per germline, CDR1 KGHSH and CDR2 LQKENI. With 3 bases clipped from V and 7 bases from J, the junction kept 4 bases outside the gene matches. The CDR3 runs to 14 residues. In DNA form, the CDR3 reads TGTGCCAGCTCACCCCGACAGGGGGATAATGAGCAGTTCTTC. This gives the protein CASSPRQGDNEQFF.

This clonotype was counted only a few times. The V call is TRBV29-1, the J call TRBJ2-7, with 10 positions matching TRBD1. The germline gives CDR1 SQVTM, CDR2 ANQGSEA. With V trimmed by 6 bases and J by 4 bases, 6 bases remained unmatched. The CDR3 runs 13 residues. The CDR3 DNA follows: TGCAGCGTCGACGGGGACAGGGGTTACGAGCAGTACTTC. It codes for CSVDGDRGYEQYF.

The V gene is TRBV28, the J gene TRBJ1-2; D gene uncertain. The CDR3 extends over 12 amino acids. V was trimmed by 6 bases and J by 4 bases, leaving 9 bases between them. Germline V lookup: CDR1 MDHEN, CDR2 SYDVKM. This CDR3 is CASRIPGYGYTF. The CDR3, as DNA: TGTGCCAGCAGGATCCCCGGCTATGGCTACACCTTC.

This clonotype was observed at least ten times. This chain joins TRBV28 and TRBJ2-7; D gene unclear. CDR1 is MDHEN, CDR2 SYDVKM, per germline. The CDR3 extends over 12 amino acids. Trimming removed 7 bases at V and 0 bases at J, with 7 bases between. CDR3 in DNA: TGTGCCAGCAATGGCGGCTCCTACGAGCAGTACTTC. Its protein product is CASNGGSYEQYF.

J is TRBJ1-3 and V is TRBV3-1; D is undetermined. This CDR3 region has 16 residues. Trimming removed 4 bases at V and 2 bases at J, with 15 bases between. Looked up from germline, CDR1 is LGHDT and CDR2 is YNNKEL (reference sequence). CDR3 amino acids: CASSRLDPRAGNTIYF. The DNA for the CDR3 is TGTGCCAGCAGCCGACTGGATCCTAGGGCTGGAAACACCATATATTTT.

There are many counts of this clonotype. The CDR3 DNA sequence: TGTGCCAGCAGTCTAGCGGCCCCCGGCACAGATACGCAGTATTTT. It is translated as CASSLAAPGTDTQYF. The chain couples TRBV28 to TRBJ2-3; TRBD2 matches at 7 bases. This CDR3 comprises 15 residues. V was pared by 5 bases and J by 1 base, with 6 bases of the junction left unmatched. Germline CDR1 is MDHEN and CDR2 is SYDVKM.